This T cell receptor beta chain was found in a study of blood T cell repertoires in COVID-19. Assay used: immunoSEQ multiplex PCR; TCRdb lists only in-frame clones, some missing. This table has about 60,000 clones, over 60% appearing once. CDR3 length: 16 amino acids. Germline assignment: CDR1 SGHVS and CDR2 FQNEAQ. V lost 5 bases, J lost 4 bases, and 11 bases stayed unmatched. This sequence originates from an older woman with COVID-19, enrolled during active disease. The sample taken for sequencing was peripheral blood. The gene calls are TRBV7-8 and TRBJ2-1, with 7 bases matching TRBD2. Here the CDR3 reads CASSGRRGGGYNEQFF. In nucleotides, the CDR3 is TGTGCCAGCAGCGGGAGACGGGGCGGGGGATACAATGAGCAGTTCTTC.